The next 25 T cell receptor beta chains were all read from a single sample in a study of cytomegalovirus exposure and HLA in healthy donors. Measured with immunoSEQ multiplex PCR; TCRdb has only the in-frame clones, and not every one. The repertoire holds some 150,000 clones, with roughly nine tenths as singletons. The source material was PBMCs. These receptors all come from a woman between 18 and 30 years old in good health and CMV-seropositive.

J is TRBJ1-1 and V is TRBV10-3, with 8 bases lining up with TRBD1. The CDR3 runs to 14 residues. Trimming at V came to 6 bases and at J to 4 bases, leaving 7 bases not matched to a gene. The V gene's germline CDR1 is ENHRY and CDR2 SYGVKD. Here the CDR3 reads CAISEPGGVTEAFF. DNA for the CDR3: TGTGCCATCAGCGAGCCAGGGGGCGTCACTGAAGCTTTCTTT.

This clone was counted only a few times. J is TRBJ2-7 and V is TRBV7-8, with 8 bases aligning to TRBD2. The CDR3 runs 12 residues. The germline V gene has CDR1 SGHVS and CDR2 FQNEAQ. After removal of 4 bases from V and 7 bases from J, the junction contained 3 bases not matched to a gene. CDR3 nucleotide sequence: TGTGCCAGCAGCTCGGGGGGGTTTGAGCAGTACTTC. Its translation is CASSSGGFEQYF.

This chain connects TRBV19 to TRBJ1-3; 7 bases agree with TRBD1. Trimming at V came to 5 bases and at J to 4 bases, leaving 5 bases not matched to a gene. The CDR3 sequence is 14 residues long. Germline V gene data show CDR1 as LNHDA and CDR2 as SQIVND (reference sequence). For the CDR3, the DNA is TGTGCCAGTAGTTACAGGGGAATCGGAAACACCATATATTTT. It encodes CASSYRGIGNTIYF.

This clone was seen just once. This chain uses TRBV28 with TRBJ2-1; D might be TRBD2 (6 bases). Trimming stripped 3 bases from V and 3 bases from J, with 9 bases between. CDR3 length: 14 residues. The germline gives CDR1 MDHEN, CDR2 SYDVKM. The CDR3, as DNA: TGTGCCAGCAGTTTCGGGCGGGACTACAATGAGCAGTTCTTC. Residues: CASSFGRDYNEQFF.

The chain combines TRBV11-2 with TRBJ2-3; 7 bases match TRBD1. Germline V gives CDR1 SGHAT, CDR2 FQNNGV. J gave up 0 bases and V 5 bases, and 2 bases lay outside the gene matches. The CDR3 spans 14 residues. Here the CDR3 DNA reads TGTGCCAGCAGCCCGACAGGGAGCACAGATACGCAGTATTTT. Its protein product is CASSPTGSTDTQYF.

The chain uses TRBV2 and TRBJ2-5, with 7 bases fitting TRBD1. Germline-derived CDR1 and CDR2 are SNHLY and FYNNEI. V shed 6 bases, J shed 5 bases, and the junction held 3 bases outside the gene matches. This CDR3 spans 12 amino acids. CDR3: CASSATGETQYF. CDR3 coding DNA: TGTGCCAGCAGCGCGACAGGGGAGACCCAGTACTTC.

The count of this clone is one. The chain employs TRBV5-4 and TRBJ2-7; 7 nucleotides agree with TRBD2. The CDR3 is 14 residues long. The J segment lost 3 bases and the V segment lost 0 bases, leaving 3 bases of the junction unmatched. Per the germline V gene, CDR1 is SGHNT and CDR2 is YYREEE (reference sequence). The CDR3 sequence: CASSLAPGGYEQYF. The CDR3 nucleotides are TGTGCCAGCAGCTTGGCCCCGGGAGGCTACGAGCAGTACTTC. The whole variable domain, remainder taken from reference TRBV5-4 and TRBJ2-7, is ETGVTQSPTHLIKTRGQQVTLRCSSQSGHNTVSWYQQALGQGPQFIFQYYREEENGRGNFPPRFSGLQFPNYSSELNVNALELDDSALYLCASSLAPGGYEQYFGPGTRLTVT.

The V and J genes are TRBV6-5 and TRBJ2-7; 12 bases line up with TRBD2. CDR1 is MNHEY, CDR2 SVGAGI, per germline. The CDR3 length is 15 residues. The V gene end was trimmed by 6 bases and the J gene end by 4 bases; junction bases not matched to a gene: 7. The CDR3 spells CASSIGGLAGYEQYF. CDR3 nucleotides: TGTGCCAGCAGCATTGGTGGACTAGCGGGATACGAGCAGTACTTC.

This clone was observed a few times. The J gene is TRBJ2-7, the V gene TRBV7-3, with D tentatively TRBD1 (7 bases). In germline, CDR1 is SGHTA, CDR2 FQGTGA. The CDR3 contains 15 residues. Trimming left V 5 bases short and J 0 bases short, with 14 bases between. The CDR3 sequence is CASSPTGRPSYEQYF. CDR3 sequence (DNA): TGTGCCAGCAGCCCGACAGGGAGGCCCTCCTACGAGCAGTACTTC.

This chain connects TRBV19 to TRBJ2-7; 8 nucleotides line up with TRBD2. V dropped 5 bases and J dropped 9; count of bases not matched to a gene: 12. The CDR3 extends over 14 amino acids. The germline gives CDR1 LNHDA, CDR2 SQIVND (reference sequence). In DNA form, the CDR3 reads TGTGCCAGTAGTCCTAGCGGGTTGCCTTGGTTGCAGTACTTC. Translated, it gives CASSPSGLPWLQYF.

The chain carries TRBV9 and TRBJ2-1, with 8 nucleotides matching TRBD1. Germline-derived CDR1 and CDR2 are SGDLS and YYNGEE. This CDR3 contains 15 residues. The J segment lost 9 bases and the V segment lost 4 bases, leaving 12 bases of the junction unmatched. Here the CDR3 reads CASSSSGQGRREQFF. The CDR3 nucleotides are TGTGCCAGCAGCAGTTCCGGACAGGGCAGGCGTGAGCAGTTCTTC.

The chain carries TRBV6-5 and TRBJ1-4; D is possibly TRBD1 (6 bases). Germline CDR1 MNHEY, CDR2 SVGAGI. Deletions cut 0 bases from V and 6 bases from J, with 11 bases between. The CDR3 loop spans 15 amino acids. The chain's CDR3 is CASSYSGRGYEKLFF. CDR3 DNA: TGTGCCAGCAGTTACTCTGGCAGGGGTTATGAAAAACTGTTTTTT.

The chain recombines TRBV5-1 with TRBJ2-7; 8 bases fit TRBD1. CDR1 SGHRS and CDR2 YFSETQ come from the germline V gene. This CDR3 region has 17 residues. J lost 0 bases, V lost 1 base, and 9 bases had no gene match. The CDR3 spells CASSLRHQGAISYEQYF. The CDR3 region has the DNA TGCGCCAGCAGCTTGCGTCATCAGGGGGCAATCTCCTACGAGCAGTACTTC.

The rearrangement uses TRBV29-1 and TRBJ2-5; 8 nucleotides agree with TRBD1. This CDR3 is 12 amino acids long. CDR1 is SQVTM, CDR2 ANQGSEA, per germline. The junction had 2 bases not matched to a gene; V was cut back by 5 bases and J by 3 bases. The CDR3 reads CSVRTGKETQYF. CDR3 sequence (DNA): TGCAGCGTTCGGACAGGGAAAGAGACCCAGTACTTC. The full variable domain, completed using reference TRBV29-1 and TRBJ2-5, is SAVISQKPSRDICQRGTSLTIQCQVDSQVTMMFWYRQQPGQSLTLIATANQGSEATYESGFVIDKFPISRPNLTFSTLTVSNMSPEDSSIYLCSVRTGKETQYFGPGTRLLVL.

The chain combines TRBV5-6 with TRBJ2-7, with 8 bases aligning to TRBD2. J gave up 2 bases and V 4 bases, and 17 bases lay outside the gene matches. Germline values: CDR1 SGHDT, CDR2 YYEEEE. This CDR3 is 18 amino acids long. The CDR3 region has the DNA TGTGCCAGCAGCCTGGGTGGTCTGGGGGGTAGCGGGACCTACGAGCAGTACTTC. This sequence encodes CASSLGGLGGSGTYEQYF. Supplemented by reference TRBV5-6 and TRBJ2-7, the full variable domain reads DAGVTQSPTHLIKTRGQQVTLRCSPKSGHDTVSWYQQALGQGPQFIFQYYEEEERQRGNFPDRFSGHQFPNYSSELNVNALLLGDSALYLCASSLGGLGGSGTYEQYFGPGTRLTVT.

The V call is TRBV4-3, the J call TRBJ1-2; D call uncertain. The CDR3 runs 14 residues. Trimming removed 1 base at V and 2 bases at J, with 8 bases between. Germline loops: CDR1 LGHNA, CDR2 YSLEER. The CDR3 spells CASSQGHKNYGYTF. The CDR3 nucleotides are TGCGCCAGCAGCCAAGGCCACAAGAACTATGGCTACACCTTC.

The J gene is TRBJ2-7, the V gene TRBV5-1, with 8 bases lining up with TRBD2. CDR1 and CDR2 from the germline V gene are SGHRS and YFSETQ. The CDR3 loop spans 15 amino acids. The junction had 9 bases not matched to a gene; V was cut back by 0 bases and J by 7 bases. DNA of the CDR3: TGCGCCAGCAGCTTGGTACTAGCGGTTTCAGGGGAGCAGTACTTC. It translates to CASSLVLAVSGEQYF. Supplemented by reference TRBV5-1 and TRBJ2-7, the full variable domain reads KAGVTQTPRYLIKTRGQQVTLSCSPISGHRSVSWYQQTPGQGLQFLFEYFSETQRNKGNFPGRFSGRQFSNSRSEMNVSTLELGDSALYLCASSLVLAVSGEQYFGPGTRLTVT.

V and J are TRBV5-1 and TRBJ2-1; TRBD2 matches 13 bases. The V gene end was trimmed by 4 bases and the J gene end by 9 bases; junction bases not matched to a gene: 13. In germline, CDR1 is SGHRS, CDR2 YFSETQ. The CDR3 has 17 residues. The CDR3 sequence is CASSPRRTSGSFGEQFF. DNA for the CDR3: TGCGCCAGCAGCCCCCGACGGACTAGCGGGAGCTTTGGTGAGCAGTTCTTC.

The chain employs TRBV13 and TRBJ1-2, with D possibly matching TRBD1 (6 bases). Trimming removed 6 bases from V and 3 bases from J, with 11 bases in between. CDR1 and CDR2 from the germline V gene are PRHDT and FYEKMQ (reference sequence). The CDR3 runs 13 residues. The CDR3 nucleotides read TGTGCCAGCAGGTCGACAGGCTACTATGGCTACACCTTC. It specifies CASRSTGYYGYTF. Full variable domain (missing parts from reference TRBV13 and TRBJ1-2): AAGVIQSPRHLIKEKRETATLKCYPIPRHDTVYWYQQGPGQDPQFLISFYEKMQSDKGSIPDRFSAQQFSDYHSELNMSSLELGDSALYFCASRSTGYYGYTFGSGTRLTVV.

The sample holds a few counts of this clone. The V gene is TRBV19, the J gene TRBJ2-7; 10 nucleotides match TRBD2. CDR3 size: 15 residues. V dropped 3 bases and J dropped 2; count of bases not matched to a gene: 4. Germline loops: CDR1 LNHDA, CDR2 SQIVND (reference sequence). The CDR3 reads CASSISGTSAYEQYF. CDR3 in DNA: TGTGCCAGTAGTATTAGTGGGACTAGCGCCTACGAGCAGTACTTC.

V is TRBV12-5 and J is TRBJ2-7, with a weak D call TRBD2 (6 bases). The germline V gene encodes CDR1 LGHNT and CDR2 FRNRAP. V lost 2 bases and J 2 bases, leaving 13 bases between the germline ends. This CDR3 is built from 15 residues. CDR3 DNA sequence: TGTGCTAGTGGTTTGTATTTCGGAGGGGCCTACGAGCAGTACTTC. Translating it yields CASGLYFGGAYEQYF.

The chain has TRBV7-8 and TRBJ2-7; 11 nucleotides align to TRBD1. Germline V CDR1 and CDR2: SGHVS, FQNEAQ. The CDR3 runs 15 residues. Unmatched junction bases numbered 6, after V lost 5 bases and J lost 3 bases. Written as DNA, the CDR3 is TGTGCCAGCAGCACCCACGGGACAGGGGGCTACGAGCAGTACTTC. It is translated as CASSTHGTGGYEQYF.

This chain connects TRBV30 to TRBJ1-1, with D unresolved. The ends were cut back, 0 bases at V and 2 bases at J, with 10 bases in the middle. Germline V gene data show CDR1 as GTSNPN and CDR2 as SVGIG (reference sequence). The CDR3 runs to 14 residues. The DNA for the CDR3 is TGTGCCTGGAGTGTCCGACTGCAAAACACTGAAGCTTTCTTT. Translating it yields CAWSVRLQNTEAFF.

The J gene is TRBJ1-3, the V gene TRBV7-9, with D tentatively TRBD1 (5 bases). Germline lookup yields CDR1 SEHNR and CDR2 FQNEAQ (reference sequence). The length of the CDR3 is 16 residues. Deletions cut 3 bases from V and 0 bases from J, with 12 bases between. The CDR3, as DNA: TGTGCCAGCAGCTTGGAACAGGCCCTCTCTGGAAACACCATATATTTT. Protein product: CASSLEQALSGNTIYF.

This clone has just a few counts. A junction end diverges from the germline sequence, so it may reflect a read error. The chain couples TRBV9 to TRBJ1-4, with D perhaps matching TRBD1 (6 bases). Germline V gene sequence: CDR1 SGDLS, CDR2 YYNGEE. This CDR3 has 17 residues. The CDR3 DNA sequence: TGTGCCCGCAGCGGCGGGGGCGGGGGCCAACGGGGTGAAAAACTGTTTTTT. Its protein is CARSGGGGGQRGEKLFF.